This T cell receptor beta chain stems from a study of blood T cell repertoires in COVID-19. Germline V gives CDR1 MGHRA, CDR2 YSYEKL. The V and J ends lost 1 base and 4 bases respectively, with 11 bases between them. The CDR3 is 15 residues long. The repertoire was sequenced with immunoSEQ multiplex PCR; TCRdb's copy has only in-frame clones and lacks some. The repertoire holds 120,000 to 150,000 clones, with about four fifths as singletons. The specimen sequenced was PBMCs or T cells enriched from blood (not recorded which). The receptor's source is a woman in her late teens or twenties who had been exposed to COVID-19. V is TRBV4-1 and J is TRBJ1-5, with D unresolved. The DNA of the CDR3 is TGCGCCAGCAGCCAAGTTGCCGGTTTAAATCAGCCCCAGCATTTT. Protein product: CASSQVAGLNQPQHF.